Here is one TCR beta chain with its context. Treatment in this sample: around 19 received Ad26.COV2.S at low or high dose, single or two shots; about 5 received placebo; per-sample allocation not given. The samples date from day 63 after the first vaccine or placebo injection. These data originate in a study of Ad26.COV2.S vaccination and SARS-CoV-2 variants. Profiled with immunoSEQ multiplex PCR; TCRdb holds only in-frame clones, not every one. The data contain fewer than 500,000 clones, around 90% of them singletons. The V gene's germline CDR1 is MNHEY and CDR2 SVGAGI. V shed 6 bases and J 0 bases; nucleotides not matched to a gene: 2. The CDR3 is 15 residues long.

Sequencing used peripheral blood, obtained in a trial of Ad26.COV2.S vaccine versus placebo. The chain recombines TRBV6-5 with TRBJ2-6, with TRBD2 matching 7 bases. The receptor's source is a person aged 18-65 years who received the Ad26.COV2.S COVID-19 vaccine or a placebo. As DNA, the CDR3 is TGTGCCAGCAGGGGGGGGACCTCTGGGGCCAACGTCCTGACTTTC. Translation: CASRGGTSGANVLTF.